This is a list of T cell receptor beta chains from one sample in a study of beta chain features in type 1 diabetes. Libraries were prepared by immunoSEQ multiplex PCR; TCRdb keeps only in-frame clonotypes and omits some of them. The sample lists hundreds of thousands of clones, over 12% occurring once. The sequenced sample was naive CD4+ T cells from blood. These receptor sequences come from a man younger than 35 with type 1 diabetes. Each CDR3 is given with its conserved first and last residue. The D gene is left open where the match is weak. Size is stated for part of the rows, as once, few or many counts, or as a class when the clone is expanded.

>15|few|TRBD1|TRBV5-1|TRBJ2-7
TGCGCCAGCAGCTCCAGACAGGGCAGCTCCTACGAGCAGTACTTC
CASSSRQGSSYEQYF
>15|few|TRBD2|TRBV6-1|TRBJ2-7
TGTGCCAGCAGTCGGACTAGCGGGGCCTCCTACGAGCAGTACTTC
CASSRTSGASYEQYF
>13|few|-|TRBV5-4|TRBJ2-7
TGTGCCAGCAGCTCCGACAGGACATACGAGCAGTACTTC
CASSSDRTYEQYF
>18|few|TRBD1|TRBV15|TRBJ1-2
TGTGCCACCAGCAGACGCCGGGACAGGGGCCCTGGGGGGAGTGGCTACACCTTC
CATSRRRDRGPGGSGYTF
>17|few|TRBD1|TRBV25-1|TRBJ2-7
TGTGCCAGCAGTGGATTCCGGGACAGGGGGCTTTATGGCGAGCAGTACTTC
CASSGFRDRGLYGEQYF
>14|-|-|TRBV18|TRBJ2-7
TGTGCCAGCTCACCAAGGGACGGATCCTACGAGCAGTACTTC
CASSPRDGSYEQYF
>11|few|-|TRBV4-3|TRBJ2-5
TGCGCCCCAGATCTTAAAGAGACCCAGTACTTC
CAPDLKETQYF
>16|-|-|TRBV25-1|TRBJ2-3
TGTGCCAGCAGTGTTGCGGAGGCAGTCCCATCAGATACGCAGTATTTT
CASSVAEAVPSDTQYF
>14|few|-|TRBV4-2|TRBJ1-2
TGTGCCAGCAGCCAAGAAACAGGGTTTAGTGGCTACACCTTC
CASSQETGFSGYTF
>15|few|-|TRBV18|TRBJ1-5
TGTGCCAGCTCACCACCGTGGGAAAGCAATCAGCCCCAGCATTTT
CASSPPWESNQPQHF
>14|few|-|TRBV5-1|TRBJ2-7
TGCGCCAGCAGCTTAGGGAAACCTACCTACGAGCAGTACTTC
CASSLGKPTYEQYF
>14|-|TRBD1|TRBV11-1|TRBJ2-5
TGTGCCAGCAGCCTAGGACAGGGATGGGAGACCCAGTACTTC
CASSLGQGWETQYF
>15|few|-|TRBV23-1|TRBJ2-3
TGCGCCAGCAGTCAATCATCGGGGGGCGGAGATACGCAGTATTTT
CASSQSSGGGDTQYF
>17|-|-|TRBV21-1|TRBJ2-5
TGTGCCAGCAGCCGGGGGGACAGGGGTCCTCCACAAGAGACCCAGTACTTC
CASSRGDRGPPQETQYF
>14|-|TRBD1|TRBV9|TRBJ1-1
TGTGCCAGCAGCGCCAGGGGGGGACTCACTGAAGCTTTCTTT
CASSARGGLTEAFF
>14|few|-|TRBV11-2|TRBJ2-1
TGTGCCAGCAGCCCCCTCAGTGCCTACAATGAGCAGTTCTTC
CASSPLSAYNEQFF
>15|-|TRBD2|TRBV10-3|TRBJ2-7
TGTGCCATCAGTGAGCATGGTAGCGGGAGCTACGAGCAGTACTTC
CAISEHGSGSYEQYF
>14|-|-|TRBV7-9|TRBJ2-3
TGTGCCAGCAGCTCGGGACTCCGGTCGGATACGCAGTATTTT
CASSSGLRSDTQYF
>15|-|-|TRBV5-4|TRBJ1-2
TGTGCCACCAAAGAAGGCGGCAGGGCTAACTATGGCTACACCTTC
CATKEGGRANYGYTF
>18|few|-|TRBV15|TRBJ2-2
TGTGCCACCAGCGCCGGGACGAGCGACCCATCGAACACCGGGGAGCTGTTTTTT
CATSAGTSDPSNTGELFF
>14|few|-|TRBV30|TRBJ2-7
TGTGCCTGGAGTGTTCGGGACGGATCCTACGAGCAGTACTTC
CAWSVRDGSYEQYF
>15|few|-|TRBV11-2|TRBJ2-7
TGTGCCAGCAGCTCCCCGGGGGTAGTATCCTCTGAGCAGTACTTC
CASSSPGVVSSEQYF
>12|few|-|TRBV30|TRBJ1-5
TGTGCCTGGAAGGGAGAGAATCAGCCCCAGCATTTT
CAWKGENQPQHF
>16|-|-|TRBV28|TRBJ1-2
TGTGCCAGCAGTCTCCAATCTCTGACGGGGGACTATGGCTACACCTTC
CASSLQSLTGDYGYTF
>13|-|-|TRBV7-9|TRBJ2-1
TGTGCCAGCAGACGGGACGGTAACAATGAGCAGTTCTTC
CASRRDGNNEQFF
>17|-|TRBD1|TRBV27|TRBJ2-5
TGTGCCAGCAGTGGAGGGACAGGTAGCAGACGCCAAGAGACCCAGTACTTC
CASSGGTGSRRQETQYF
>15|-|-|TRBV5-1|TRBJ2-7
TGCGCCAGCAGCCTTAGGGACGGGAGCTCCTACGAGCAGTACTTC
CASSLRDGSSYEQYF
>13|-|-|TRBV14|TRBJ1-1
TGTGCCAGCAAGTTGTCTATGAACACTGAAGCTTTCTTT
CASKLSMNTEAFF
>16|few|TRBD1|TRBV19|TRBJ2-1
TGTGCCAGTAGTATAGGCAGGGACAGGGCTTACAATGAGCAGTTCTTC
CASSIGRDRAYNEQFF
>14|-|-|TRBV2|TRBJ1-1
TGTGCCAGCAGGCGCAGGGTTGGAGACACTGAAGCTTTCTTT
CASRRRVGDTEAFF
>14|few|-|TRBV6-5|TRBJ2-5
TGTGCCAGCAGTCCCCGTGAGAGAGGGGAGACCCAGTACTTC
CASSPRERGETQYF
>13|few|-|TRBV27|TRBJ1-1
TGTGCCAGCAGCCCCTGGACGAACACTGAAGCTTTCTTT
CASSPWTNTEAFF
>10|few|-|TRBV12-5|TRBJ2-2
TGTGCTAGTGGTTGGGGGGAGCTGTTTTTT
CASGWGELFF
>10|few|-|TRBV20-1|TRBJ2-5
TGCAGTGCTAGATTGGAGACCCAGTACTTC
CSARLETQYF
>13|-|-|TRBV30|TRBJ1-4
TGTGCCTGGAGTCCGTGGACCCATGAAAAACTGTTTTTT
CAWSPWTHEKLFF
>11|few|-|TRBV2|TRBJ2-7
TGTGCCAGCAGTGAGTACCACGAGCAGTACTTC
CASSEYHEQYF
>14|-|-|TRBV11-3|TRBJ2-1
TGTGCCAGCAGCTCCCTGGGCGTTTACAATGAGCAGTTCTTC
CASSSLGVYNEQFF
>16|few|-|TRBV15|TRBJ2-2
TGTGCCACCAGCAGAGATTTGATTAGTCGGGGCGGGGAGCTGTTTTTT
CATSRDLISRGGELFF
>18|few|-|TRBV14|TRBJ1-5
TGTGCCAGCAGCCAAGATGAGAACAGCACTTATAGCAATCAGCCCCAGCATTTT
CASSQDENSTYSNQPQHF
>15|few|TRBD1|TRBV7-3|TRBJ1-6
TGTGCCAGCAGCTTATTAGGACAGGGAGATTCACCCCTCCACTTT
CASSLLGQGDSPLHF
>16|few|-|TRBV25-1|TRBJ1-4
TGTGCCAGCAGTGAATTAGGGAGAGGGACTAATGAAAAACTGTTTTTT
CASSELGRGTNEKLFF
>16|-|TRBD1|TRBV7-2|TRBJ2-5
TGTGCCAGCAGCGGGGGCCCGGGACAGGGGCTGGAGACCCAGTACTTC
CASSGGPGQGLETQYF
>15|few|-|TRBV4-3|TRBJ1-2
TGCGCCAGCAGCCAAGGGACAGCCTTGGACTATGGCTACACCTTC
CASSQGTALDYGYTF
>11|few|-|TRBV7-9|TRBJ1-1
TGTGCCAGCAGCTTATCAGGTGTGACTTTCTTT
CASSLSGVTFF
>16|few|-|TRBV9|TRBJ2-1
TGTGCCAGCAGCGTAATATCTGGACAGCCCCCGGGGGAGCAGTTCTTC
CASSVISGQPPGEQFF
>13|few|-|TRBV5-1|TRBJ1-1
TGCGCCAGCCAAATGAGGGTCGACACTGAAGCTTTCTTT
CASQMRVDTEAFF